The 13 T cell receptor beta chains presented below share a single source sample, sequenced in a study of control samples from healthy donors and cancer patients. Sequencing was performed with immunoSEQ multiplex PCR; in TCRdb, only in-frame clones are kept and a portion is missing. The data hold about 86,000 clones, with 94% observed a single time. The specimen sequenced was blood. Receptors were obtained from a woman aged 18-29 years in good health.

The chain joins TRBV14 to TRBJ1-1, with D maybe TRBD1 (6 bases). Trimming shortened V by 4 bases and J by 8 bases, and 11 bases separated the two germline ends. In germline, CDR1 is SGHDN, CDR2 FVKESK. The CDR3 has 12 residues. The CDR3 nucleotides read TGTGCCAGCAGCCCGATGGACAGAGAAGCTTTCTTT. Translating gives CASSPMDREAFF.

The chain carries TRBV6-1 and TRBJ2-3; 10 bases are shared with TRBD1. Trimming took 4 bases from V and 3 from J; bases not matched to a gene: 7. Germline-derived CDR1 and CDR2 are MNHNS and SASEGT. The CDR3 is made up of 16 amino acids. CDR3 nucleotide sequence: TGTGCCAGCAGTGCCAAGACAGGGGGCGGAACAGATACGCAGTATTTT. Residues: CASSAKTGGGTDTQYF.

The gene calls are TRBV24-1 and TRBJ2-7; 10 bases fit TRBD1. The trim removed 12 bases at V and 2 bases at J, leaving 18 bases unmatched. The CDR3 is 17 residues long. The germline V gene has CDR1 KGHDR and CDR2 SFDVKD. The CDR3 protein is CAAGRTGGIEVAYEQYF. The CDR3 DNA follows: TGTGCCGCCGGTAGGACAGGGGGGATCGAAGTCGCCTACGAGCAGTACTTC.

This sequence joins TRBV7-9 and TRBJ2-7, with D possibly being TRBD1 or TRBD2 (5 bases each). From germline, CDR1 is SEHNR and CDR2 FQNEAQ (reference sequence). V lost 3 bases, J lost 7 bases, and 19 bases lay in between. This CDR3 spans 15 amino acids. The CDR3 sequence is CASSFWALGEGEQYF. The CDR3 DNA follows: TGTGCCAGCAGCTTCTGGGCTTTGGGGGAAGGGGAGCAGTACTTC.

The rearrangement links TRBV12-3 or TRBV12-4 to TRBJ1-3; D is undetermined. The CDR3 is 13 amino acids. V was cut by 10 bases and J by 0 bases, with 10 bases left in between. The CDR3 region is CATTLNSGNTIYF. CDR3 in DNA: TGTGCCACCACGTTGAACTCTGGAAACACCATATATTTT.

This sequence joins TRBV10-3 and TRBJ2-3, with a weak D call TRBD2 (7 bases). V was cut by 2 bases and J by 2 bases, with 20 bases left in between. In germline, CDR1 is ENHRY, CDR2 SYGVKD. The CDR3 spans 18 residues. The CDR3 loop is CAISEPNQRGAPTDTQYF. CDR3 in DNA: TGTGCCATCAGTGAGCCGAATCAACGGGGGGCCCCCACAGATACGCAGTATTTT.

CDR3 loop: CASTRDPRLVNSPLHF. The CDR3, as DNA: TGTGCCAGCACCCGGGACCCCAGATTGGTCAATTCACCCCTCCACTTT. This chain uses TRBV27 with TRBJ1-6; tentatively, D is TRBD1 (5 bases). CDR1 and CDR2 from the germline V gene are MNHEY and SMNVEV (reference sequence). Trimming shortened V by 7 bases and J by 7 bases, and 20 bases separated the two germline ends. This CDR3 spans 16 amino acids.

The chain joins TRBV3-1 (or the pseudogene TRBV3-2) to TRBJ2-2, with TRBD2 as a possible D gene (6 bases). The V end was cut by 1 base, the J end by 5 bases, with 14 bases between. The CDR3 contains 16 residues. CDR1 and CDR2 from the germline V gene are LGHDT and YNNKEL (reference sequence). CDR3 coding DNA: TGTGCCAGCAGCCAAGGAGGCGGGAAAAGGACCGGGGAGCTGTTTTTT. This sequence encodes CASSQGGGKRTGELFF.

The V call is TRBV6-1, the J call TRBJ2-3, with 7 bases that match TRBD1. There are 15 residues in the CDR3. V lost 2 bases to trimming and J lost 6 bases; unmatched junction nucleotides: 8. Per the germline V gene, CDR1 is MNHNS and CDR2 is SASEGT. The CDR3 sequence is CASSEPRGLGDTQYF. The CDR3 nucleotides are TGTGCCAGCAGTGAACCTAGGGGGCTGGGTGATACGCAGTATTTT.

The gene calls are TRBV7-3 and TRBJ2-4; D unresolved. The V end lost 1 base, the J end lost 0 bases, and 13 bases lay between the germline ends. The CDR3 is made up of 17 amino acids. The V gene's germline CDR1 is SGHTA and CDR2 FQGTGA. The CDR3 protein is CASSLIGRSLAKNIQYF. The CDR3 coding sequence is TGTGCCAGCAGCTTAATTGGCCGTTCGTTAGCCAAAAACATTCAGTACTTC.

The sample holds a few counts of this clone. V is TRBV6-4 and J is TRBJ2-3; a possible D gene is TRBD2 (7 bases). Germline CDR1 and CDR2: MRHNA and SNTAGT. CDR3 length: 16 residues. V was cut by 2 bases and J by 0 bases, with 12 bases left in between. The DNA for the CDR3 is TGTGCCAGCAGTGACGAGAGGGGGGGAAGCACAGATACGCAGTATTTT. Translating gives CASSDERGGSTDTQYF.

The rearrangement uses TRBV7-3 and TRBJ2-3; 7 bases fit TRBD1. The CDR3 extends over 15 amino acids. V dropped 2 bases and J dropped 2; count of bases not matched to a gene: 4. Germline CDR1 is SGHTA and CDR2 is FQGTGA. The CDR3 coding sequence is TGTGCCAGCAGCTTAGGAAAGGGGGCCACAGATACGCAGTATTTT. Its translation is CASSLGKGATDTQYF. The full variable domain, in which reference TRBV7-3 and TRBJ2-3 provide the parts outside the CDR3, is GAGVSQTPSNKVTEKGKYVELRCDPISGHTALYWYRQSLGQGPEFLIYFQGTGAADDSGLPNDRFFAVRPEGSVSTLKIQRTERGDSAVYLCASSLGKGATDTQYFGPGTRLTVL.

The CDR3 spells CASSFPGPNYEQYF. CDR3 nucleotides: TGTGCCAGCAGCTTTCCGGGACCCAACTACGAGCAGTACTTC. The V call is TRBV5-4, the J call TRBJ2-7; D tentatively reads TRBD1 or TRBD2 (5 bases each). The germline V and J ends were trimmed by 2 bases and 3 bases, with 12 bases remaining between them. CDR3 length equals 14 residues. Germline V gives CDR1 SGHNT, CDR2 YYREEE (reference sequence).